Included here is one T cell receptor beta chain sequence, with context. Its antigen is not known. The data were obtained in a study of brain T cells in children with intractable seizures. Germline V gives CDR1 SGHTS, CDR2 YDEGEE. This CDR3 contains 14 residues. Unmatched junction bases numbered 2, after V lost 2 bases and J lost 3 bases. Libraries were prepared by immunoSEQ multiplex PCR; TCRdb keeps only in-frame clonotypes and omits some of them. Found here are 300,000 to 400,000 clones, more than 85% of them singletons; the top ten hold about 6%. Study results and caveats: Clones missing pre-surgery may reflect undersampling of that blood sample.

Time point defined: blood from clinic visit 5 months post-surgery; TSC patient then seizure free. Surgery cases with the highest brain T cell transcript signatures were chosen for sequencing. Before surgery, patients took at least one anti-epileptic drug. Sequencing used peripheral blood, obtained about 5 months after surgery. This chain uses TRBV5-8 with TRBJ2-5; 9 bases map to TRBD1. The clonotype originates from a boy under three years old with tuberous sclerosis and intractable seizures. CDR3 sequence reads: CASSLWTGEETQYF. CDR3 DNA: TGTGCCAGCAGCTTATGGACAGGGGAAGAGACCCAGTACTTC.